Included here is one T cell receptor (beta chain) sequence, with context. Its matching antigen is unknown. The CDR3 spans 14 residues. Germline V lookup: CDR1 MGHRA, CDR2 YSYEKL. The V and J ends lost 1 base and 2 bases respectively, with 8 bases between them. This entry belongs to a study of T cell responses to AZD1222 COVID-19 vaccine. The data were produced by immunoSEQ multiplex PCR, yet TCRdb's version contains in-frame clones alone and is incomplete. The sample consists of under 150,000 clones, around nine tenths of them appearing once. General study findings and limits: It was only after the peak T cell response that any repertoires were sampled.

The TCR originated in an adult who received the AZD1222 COVID-19 vaccine. The V and J genes are TRBV4-1 and TRBJ1-2; D not resolved. The material was peripheral blood, obtained 28 days after the second AZD1222 dose. CDR3 coding DNA: TGCGCCAGCAGCCAAGGAGCCGTGAACTATGGCTACACCTTC. It translates to CASSQGAVNYGYTF.